The present TCR beta chain was sequenced within a study of blood T cell repertoires in COVID-19. Study-level background: From the United States, Italy and Spain came samples of acute and convalescent COVID-19. The analysed material was cDNA or gDNA that came from T cells, B-cell-depleted T cells, or PBMCs.

Germline assignment: CDR1 SNHLY and CDR2 FYNNEI. The V and J ends lost 2 bases and 2 bases respectively, with 10 bases between them. This CDR3 spans 15 amino acids. Authors' processing steps: Counts of nucleated cells, estimated from reference gene primer amplification, were obtained. Produced via immunoSEQ multiplex PCR; TCRdb's table is partial and in-frame only. D and trimming were read from the DNA, whereas the V and J calls and clone size are those reported in that table. The sample has some 95,000 clones; approximately 90% are singletons. The material sequenced was peripheral blood. The sequence came from a human donor with active COVID-19. The donor label of this sample is uncertain. The rearrangement uses TRBV2 and TRBJ1-3; perhaps TRBD1 as D (5 bases). CDR3 coding DNA: TGTGCCAGCAGTGAATCCAGGGCAACTGGAAACACCATATATTTT. Amino acid sequence: CASSESRATGNTIYF.